Shown below are 12 T cell receptor beta chains from a single sample sequenced in a study of T cell responses to AZD1222 COVID-19 vaccine. Some clones are missing from TCRdb's copy, which holds only in-frame ones; the method was immunoSEQ multiplex PCR. The sample carries around 110,000 clones, almost 90% recorded once. The sample here was peripheral blood, taken on day 0 of AZD1222 vaccination. Source of these receptors: an adult in good health.

The CDR3 DNA sequence: TGTGCCAGCCGGGGGGGGAGCACTGAAGCTTTCTTT. Translated: CASRGGSTEAFF. V is TRBV18 and J is TRBJ1-1; tentative D call: TRBD1 (5 bases). V lost 8 bases and J lost 4, with 11 bases in between. Germline CDR1 reads KGHSH; CDR2 reads LQKENI. This CDR3 contains 12 residues.

The V and J genes are TRBV15 and TRBJ1-3; unclear D gene. Between the trimmed V and J ends, which lost 0 bases and 2 bases, there was a span of 14 bases. The CDR3 covers 17 residues. CDR1 is LNHNV and CDR2 is YYDKDF in the germline V gene (reference sequence). The CDR3 protein is CATSRDETGLTGNTIYF. The CDR3 nucleotides read TGTGCCACCAGCAGAGATGAAACGGGCTTAACTGGAAACACCATATATTTT. Based on the CDR3 plus reference TRBV15 and TRBJ1-3, the full variable domain is DAMVIQNPRYQVTQFGKPVTLSCSQTLNHNVMYWYQQKSSQAPKLLFHYYDKDFNNEADTPDNFQSRRPNTSFCFLDIRSPGLGDTAMYLCATSRDETGLTGNTIYFGEGSWLTVV.

CDR3 protein: CASSHGTSSFEQYF. CDR3 in DNA: TGTGCCAGCAGTCACGGGACTAGCTCCTTTGAGCAGTACTTC. V and J are TRBV6-5 and TRBJ2-7; 9 nucleotides agree with TRBD2. Unmatched junction bases numbered 9, after V lost 5 bases and J lost 7 bases. Per the germline V gene, CDR1 is MNHEY and CDR2 is SVGAGI. The CDR3 loop spans 14 amino acids.

The chain combines TRBV5-1 with TRBJ1-3; 7 bases map to TRBD1. The CDR3 contains 17 residues. V lost 4 bases and J lost 0; bases outside the gene matches: 10. Germline assignment: CDR1 SGHRS and CDR2 YFSETQ. In DNA form, the CDR3 reads TGCGCCAGCAGCCCAGGACAGGTCGCCGGCTCTGGAAACACCATATATTTT. Its translation: CASSPGQVAGSGNTIYF.

This chain joins TRBV5-1 and TRBJ2-7; no firm D call. The CDR3 runs 14 residues. The germline V and J ends were trimmed by 0 bases and 1 base, with 8 bases remaining between them. CDR1 is SGHRS, CDR2 YFSETQ, per germline. CDR3 region: CASSLAFGSYEQYF. CDR3 DNA sequence: TGCGCCAGCAGCTTGGCCTTTGGGTCCTACGAGCAGTACTTC.

The genes are TRBV5-1 and TRBJ1-5, with D perhaps matching TRBD1 (5 bases). Germline assignment: CDR1 SGHRS and CDR2 YFSETQ. This CDR3 region has 14 residues. The V gene lost 0 bases and the J gene lost 6 bases, with 10 bases spanning the gap. The CDR3 spells CASSLDRGGQPQHF. The CDR3 DNA is TGCGCCAGCAGCTTGGATAGGGGAGGTCAGCCCCAGCATTTT.

This chain joins TRBV15 and TRBJ2-5; D remains unclear. Germline values: CDR1 LNHNV, CDR2 YYDKDF (reference sequence). Trimming stripped 0 bases from V and 4 bases from J, with 6 bases between. CDR3 length: 13 residues. The CDR3 region is CATSREGPETQYF. The CDR3 nucleotides are TGTGCCACCAGCAGAGAAGGTCCAGAGACCCAGTACTTC.

This clone came up once. The chain has TRBV7-6 and TRBJ2-1, with 8 bases lining up with TRBD1. The CDR3 covers 15 residues. The V and J ends lost 5 bases and 5 bases, in that order; junction bases with no gene match: 8. The germline gives CDR1 SGHVS, CDR2 FNYEAQ. CDR3 region: CASSPDRDRNNEQFF. For the CDR3, the DNA is TGTGCCAGCAGCCCTGACCGGGACAGGAACAATGAGCAGTTCTTC.

This chain connects TRBV4-1 to TRBJ2-7, with TRBD2 identical over 14 bases. V shed 4 bases, J shed 2 bases, and the junction held 10 bases outside the gene matches. The CDR3 loop spans 18 amino acids. The V gene's germline CDR1 is MGHRA and CDR2 YSYEKL. The CDR3 is CASSPSGTSGGHTYEQYF. The DNA for the CDR3 is TGCGCCAGCAGCCCGTCCGGGACTAGCGGGGGCCATACCTACGAGCAGTACTTC.

The chain employs TRBV27 and TRBJ1-2; possible D gene TRBD1, 5 bases. The ends were cut back, 8 bases at V and 7 bases at J, with 23 bases in the middle. CDR3 length: 15 residues. From germline, CDR1 is MNHEY and CDR2 SMNVEV (reference sequence). CDR3 region: CASSFRGEARGGYTF. For the CDR3, the DNA is TGTGCCAGCTCCTTCAGAGGGGAGGCTCGGGGTGGCTACACCTTC.

The genes are TRBV19 and TRBJ1-2; TRBD1 aligns across 7 bases. CDR1 is LNHDA and CDR2 is SQIVND in the germline V gene (reference sequence). This CDR3 comprises 15 residues. V dropped 3 bases and J dropped 2; count of bases not matched to a gene: 6. CDR3 sequence reads: CASSIPDRLNYGYTF. As DNA, the CDR3 is TGTGCCAGTAGTATCCCGGACAGGCTCAACTATGGCTACACCTTC.

The chain couples TRBV7-9 to TRBJ1-4, with D unresolved. V was shortened by 5 bases and J by 4 bases, with 14 bases between the two germline ends. The length of the CDR3 is 15 residues. Germline CDR1 is SEHNR and CDR2 is FQNEAQ (reference sequence). CDR3 sequence: CASSPNGGGNEKLFF. The CDR3 coding sequence is TGTGCCAGCAGCCCTAACGGAGGAGGTAATGAAAAACTGTTTTTT.